Listed below are T cell receptor beta chains from one sample, sequenced in a study of type 1 and type 2 diabetes patients. TCRdb redid the calling of the multiplex PCR reads with MiXCR, one entry per CDR3 protein. The table has 280,000 or so distinct CDR3 sequences, roughly 50% seen once. The sequenced sample consisted of peripheral blood mononuclear cells (PBMCs). The receptors come from a man younger than 35 with type 2 diabetes. The CDR3 runs from the conserved cysteine through the conserved F or W. The order of the fields is clone size, D gene, J gene, V gene, CDR3 protein, CDR3 DNA. D genes are given only for firm matches. Where a row states a size, it is once, few, many or the class of an expanded clone; other rows omit it.

size: NA
D: TRBD1
J: TRBJ2-2
V: TRBV7-6
CDR3: CASSQHPGQKNTGELFF
DNA: TGTGCCAGCAGCCAACACCCGGGACAGAAGAACACCGGGGAGCTGTTTTTT

size: many
D: NA
J: TRBJ2-7
V: TRBV7-2
CDR3: CASSLTGFSYEQYF
DNA: TGTGCCAGCAGCTTGACAGGCTTCTCCTACGAGCAGTACTTC

size: NA
D: NA
J: TRBJ1-2
V: TRBV12-3/TRBV12-4
CDR3: CASSPEANYGYTF
DNA: TGTGCCAGCAGCCCGGAGGCTAACTATGGCTACACCTTC

size: NA
D: TRBD1
J: TRBJ1-2
V: TRBV18
CDR3: CASSPDRGPEGYTF
DNA: TGTGCCAGCTCGCCCGACAGGGGCCCTGAGGGCTACACCTTC

size: NA
D: TRBD2
J: TRBJ2-5
V: TRBV19
CDR3: CASSILAGVGGETQYF
DNA: TGTGCCAGTAGTATCCTAGCGGGAGTAGGGGGAGAGACCCAGTACTTC

size: NA
D: TRBD1
J: TRBJ2-3
V: TRBV2
CDR3: CASSFIQGNTQYF
DNA: TGTGCCAGCAGTTTTATACAGGGGAATACGCAGTATTTT

size: NA
D: NA
J: TRBJ2-7
V: TRBV6-6
CDR3: CASTTAAGTYEQYF
DNA: TGTGCCAGCACCACGGCGGCGGGGACCTACGAGCAGTACTTC

size: many
D: NA
J: TRBJ1-1
V: TRBV2
CDR3: CASSPEAFF
DNA: TGTGCCAGCAGCCCCGAAGCTTTCTTT

size: NA
D: NA
J: TRBJ1-2
V: TRBV2
CDR3: CASSVEGTDGYTF
DNA: TGTGCCAGCAGTGTCGAGGGTACGGATGGCTACACCTTC

size: NA
D: TRBD1
J: TRBJ1-1
V: TRBV18
CDR3: CASSPGTVPEAFF
DNA: TGTGCCAGCTCACCAGGGACAGTTCCTGAAGCTTTCTTT

size: NA
D: NA
J: TRBJ2-7
V: TRBV9
CDR3: CASSDLSWRGYEQYF
DNA: TGTGCCAGCAGCGATCTCTCGTGGCGGGGCTACGAGCAGTACTTC

size: NA
D: TRBD1
J: TRBJ2-5
V: TRBV7-9
CDR3: CASTIGTAPPETQYF
DNA: TGTGCCAGCACCATCGGGACAGCCCCCCCAGAGACCCAGTACTTC

size: few
D: TRBD1
J: TRBJ2-4
V: TRBV24-1
CDR3: CATSDPRDRAGNIQYF
DNA: TGTGCCACCAGTGATCCCCGGGACAGGGCCGGAAACATTCAGTACTTC

size: NA
D: NA
J: TRBJ2-7
V: TRBV19
CDR3: CASSISRPYEQYF
DNA: TGTGCCAGTAGTATATCCAGGCCCTACGAGCAGTACTTC

size: NA
D: NA
J: TRBJ2-5
V: TRBV7-2
CDR3: CASSLRQPKETQYF
DNA: TGTGCCAGCAGTTTGAGGCAGCCAAAAGAGACCCAGTACTTC

size: many
D: NA
J: TRBJ2-7
V: TRBV27
CDR3: CASSLKGTYEQYF
DNA: TGTGCCAGCAGTTTGAAGGGCACCTACGAGCAGTACTTC

size: NA
D: NA
J: TRBJ1-1
V: TRBV6-6
CDR3: CASSKETRGTEAFF
DNA: TGTGCCAGCAGTAAAGAGACTCGGGGCACTGAAGCTTTCTTT

size: NA
D: TRBD2
J: TRBJ2-2
V: TRBV7-8
CDR3: CASSVAGGQTGELFF
DNA: TGTGCCAGCAGCGTAGCGGGAGGCCAAACCGGGGAGCTGTTTTTT

size: many
D: NA
J: TRBJ2-5
V: TRBV19
CDR3: CASSWATSQETQYF
DNA: TGTGCCAGTAGTTGGGCGACATCGCAAGAGACCCAGTACTTC

size: many
D: NA
J: TRBJ1-1
V: TRBV27
CDR3: CASSFRENTEAFF
DNA: TGTGCCAGCAGTTTTCGGGAGAACACTGAAGCTTTCTTT

size: NA
D: TRBD1
J: TRBJ2-4
V: TRBV5-5
CDR3: CASSFWQGVTYF
DNA: TGTGCCAGCAGTTTTTGGCAGGGGGTTACGTACTTC

size: few
D: TRBD1
J: TRBJ2-5
V: TRBV24-1
CDR3: CATSDGDRGSQETQYF
DNA: TGTGCCACCAGTGACGGGGACAGGGGCTCGCAAGAGACCCAGTACTTC

size: few
D: NA
J: TRBJ1-1
V: TRBV19
CDR3: CASSTGMNTEAFF
DNA: TGTGCCAGTAGTACAGGGATGAACACTGAAGCTTTCTTT

size: NA
D: NA
J: TRBJ2-5
V: TRBV11-2
CDR3: CASSGPPLQETQYF
DNA: TGTGCCAGCAGCGGGCCCCCTCTCCAAGAGACCCAGTACTTC

size: NA
D: TRBD2
J: TRBJ2-2
V: TRBV5-4
CDR3: CASSLLAGGPTGELFF
DNA: TGTGCCAGCAGCTTATTAGCGGGAGGACCCACCGGGGAGCTGTTTTTT

size: NA
D: NA
J: TRBJ2-3
V: TRBV7-2
CDR3: CASSFQYTQYF
DNA: TGTGCCAGCAGCTTTCAGTATACGCAGTATTTT

size: NA
D: NA
J: TRBJ2-5
V: TRBV5-1
CDR3: CASSLYTRSTKETQYF
DNA: TGCGCCAGCAGCCTCTACACGAGGAGTACCAAAGAGACCCAGTACTTC

size: NA
D: NA
J: TRBJ1-5
V: TRBV2
CDR3: CASSDGRLNQPQHF
DNA: TGTGCCAGCAGTGACGGGCGACTCAATCAGCCCCAGCATTTT